The clone carrying this T cell receptor (beta chain) was counted many times. This sample was included in a study of T cells in Graves' hyperthyroidism and ophthalmopathy. The investigators amplified TCR beta CDR3 regions from RNA transcripts. The study used the HTBI primer set for a first-round RT-PCR of the TCR CDR3. TCRdb reprocessed the multiplex PCR reads with MiXCR, giving one entry per CDR3 protein. This repertoire shows a few hundred thousand distinct CDR3 sequences, 15% to 20% found once; its top ten account for less than 45%. The CDR3 runs to 14 residues. V was pared by 1 base and J by 3 bases, with 9 bases between. Germline V gives CDR1 MNHNS, CDR2 SASEGT.

The chain combines TRBV6-1 with TRBJ1-2, with a tentative D call TRBD1 (5 bases). Sequences were obtained from blood. This receptor was obtained from a man younger than 35 with Graves' ophthalmopathy. CDR3 bases: TGTGCCAGCAGTGAAGATGGGACTGACTATGGCTACACCTTC. It yields the protein CASSEDGTDYGYTF.